A single TCR beta chain is shown here with its context. This clonotype was recorded at least ten times. It has no known antigen specificity. No clone much larger than this one lies a single base away; base qualities are absent. Libraries were constructed by 5' RACE. The sample was run on a NextSeq 500. To correct for sequencing error and PCR bias, the TCR library protocol tagged individual cDNA molecules with unique molecular identifiers. Both TCR alpha and beta chains were sequenced, and tight co-correlation was observed between alpha and beta sequence abundances in each sample. In the original analysis: Decombinator V4 was used to annotate TCR sequences for V gene, J gene and CDR3. TCRs were defined as expanded if a significant change between any two time points was detected under a Poisson model with p below 0.0001. TCR abundances were normalised to the total number of TCRs sequenced in each sample and reported as counts per million. VDJdb, accessed on 1 November 2021, was searched for TCRs annotated for CMV, EBV and SARS-CoV-2, and TCRs annotated for more than one antigen were excluded. TCRdb reanalyzed the raw reads on its own, using fastp at Q25 for trimming and MiXCR for clone calling, and kept in-frame beta chains. Every distinct CDR3 protein forms one entry, paired with its most common genes and DNA. TCRdb, rather than the study authors, made the V and J calls. The sample table lists 39,000 or so distinct CDR3 sequences, 5.5% of them with a count of one. Clones ranked in the top ten supply about 4.7% of the sample.

The study was a case-control design nested within a healthcare worker cohort in London, UK, with weekly nasopharyngeal swab PCR tests and blood sampling. Healthcare workers were enrolled in the week of the UK lockdown, from 23 to 31 March 2020, and were followed every week for up to roughly 15 weeks. This sample was taken from a study of early T cells in non-severe SARS-CoV-2 infection (dated by TCRdb to the early 2020s). For context, the study as a whole: Because TCR sequencing was done on bulk RNA from unsorted whole blood, the alpha and beta chains could not be paired.

Here is what the overall study found, with its caveats: VDJdb matching was skewed toward anti-spike CD8 responses, so virus-specific expansions were likely underestimated and private and CD4 specificities were missed.

This sample comprised whole blood, obtained at baseline. The source is an adult who was a healthcare worker with PCR-confirmed SARS-CoV-2 infection or an uninfected control (not recorded which).

The CDR3 region: CSFRGYSTDTQYF. At the DNA level, the sequence is TGCAGCTTTAGGGGGTATAGCACAGATACGCAGTATTTT. The chain is assembled from TRBV29-1 and TRBJ2-3; D gene: possibly TRBD1, on 6 matching bases. The germline V gene yields SQVTM for CDR1 and ANQGSEA for CDR2. V is shortened by 8 bases, J by 0 bases, and the region joining them spans 12 bases. There are 13 amino acids in the CDR3, from cysteine to phenylalanine inclusive. Only the CDR3 portion is preserved as DNA: 39 bases, with reading frame beginning at the first base.